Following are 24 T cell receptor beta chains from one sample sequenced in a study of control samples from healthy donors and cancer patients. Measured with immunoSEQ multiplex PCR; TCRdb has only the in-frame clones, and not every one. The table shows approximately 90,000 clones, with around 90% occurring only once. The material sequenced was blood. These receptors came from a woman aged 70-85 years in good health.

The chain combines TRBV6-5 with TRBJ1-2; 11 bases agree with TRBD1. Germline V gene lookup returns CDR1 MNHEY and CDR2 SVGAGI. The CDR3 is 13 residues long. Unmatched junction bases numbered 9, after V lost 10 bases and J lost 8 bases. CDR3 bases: TGTGCCACCGGACAGGGGGCTAAGGAAGGCTACACCTTC. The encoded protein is CATGQGAKEGYTF.

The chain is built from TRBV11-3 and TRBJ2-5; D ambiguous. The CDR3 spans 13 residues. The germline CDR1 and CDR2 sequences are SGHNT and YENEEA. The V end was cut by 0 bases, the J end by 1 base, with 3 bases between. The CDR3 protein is CASSLESQETQYF. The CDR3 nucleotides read TGTGCCAGCAGCTTAGAATCCCAAGAGACCCAGTACTTC.

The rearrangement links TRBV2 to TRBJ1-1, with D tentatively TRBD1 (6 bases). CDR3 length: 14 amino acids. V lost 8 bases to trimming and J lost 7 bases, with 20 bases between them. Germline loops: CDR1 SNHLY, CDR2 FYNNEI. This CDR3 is CASYSGRGGDEAFF. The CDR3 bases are TGTGCCAGCTACAGTGGGAGGGGGGGCGATGAAGCTTTCTTT. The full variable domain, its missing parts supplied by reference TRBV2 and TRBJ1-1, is EPEVTQTPSHQVTQMGQEVILRCVPISNHLYFYWYRQILGQKVEFLVSFYNNEISEKSEIFDDQFSVERPDGSNFTLKIRSTKLEDSAMYFCASYSGRGGDEAFFGQGTRLTVV.

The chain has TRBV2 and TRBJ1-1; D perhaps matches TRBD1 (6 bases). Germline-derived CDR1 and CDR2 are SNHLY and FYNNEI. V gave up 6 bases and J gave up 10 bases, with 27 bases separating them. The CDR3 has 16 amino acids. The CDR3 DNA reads TGTGCCAGCAGCCGCTTAATTAGCACAGGGACGGGGGGAGCTTTCTTT. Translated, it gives CASSRLISTGTGGAFF.

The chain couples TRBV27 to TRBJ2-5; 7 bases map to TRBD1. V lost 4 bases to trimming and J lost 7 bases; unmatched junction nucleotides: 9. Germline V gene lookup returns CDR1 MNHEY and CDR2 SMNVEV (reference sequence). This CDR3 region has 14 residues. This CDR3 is CASSSSTGVGTQYF. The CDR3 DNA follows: TGTGCCAGCAGTTCTTCAACAGGGGTAGGGACCCAGTACTTC.

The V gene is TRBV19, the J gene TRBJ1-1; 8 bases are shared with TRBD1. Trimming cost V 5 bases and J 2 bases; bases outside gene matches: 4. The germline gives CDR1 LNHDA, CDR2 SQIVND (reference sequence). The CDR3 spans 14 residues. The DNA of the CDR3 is TGTGCCAGTAGTGCGGGACAGGCTAACACTGAAGCTTTCTTT. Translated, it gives CASSAGQANTEAFF. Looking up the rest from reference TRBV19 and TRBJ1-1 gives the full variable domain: DGGITQSPKYLFRKEGQNVTLSCEQNLNHDAMYWYRQDPGQGLRLIYYSQIVNDFQKGDIAEGYSVSREKKESFPLTVTSAQKNPTAFYLCASSAGQANTEAFFGQGTRLTVV.

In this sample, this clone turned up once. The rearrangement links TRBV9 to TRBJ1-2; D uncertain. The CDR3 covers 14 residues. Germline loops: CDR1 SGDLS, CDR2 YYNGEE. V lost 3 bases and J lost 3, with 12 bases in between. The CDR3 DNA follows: TGTGCCAGCAGCGATTTCGGACGGGACTATGGCTACACCTTC. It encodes CASSDFGRDYGYTF.

The CDR3 DNA sequence: TGTGCCAGCAGCCGCGAAGGGAGCACCGGGGAGCTGTTTTTT. Translated: CASSREGSTGELFF. The chain is built from TRBV9 and TRBJ2-2; the D gene is possibly TRBD2 (5 bases). The germline V gene encodes CDR1 SGDLS and CDR2 YYNGEE. The CDR3 has 14 amino acids. The ends were cut back, 4 bases at V and 4 bases at J, with 11 bases in the middle.

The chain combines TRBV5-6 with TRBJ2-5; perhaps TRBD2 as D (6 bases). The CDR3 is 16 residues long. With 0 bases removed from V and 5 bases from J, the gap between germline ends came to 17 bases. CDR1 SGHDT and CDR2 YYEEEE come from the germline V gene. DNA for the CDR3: TGTGCCAGCAGCTTGGCCCCCCGACTAGTTCGGGAGACCCAGTACTTC. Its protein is CASSLAPRLVRETQYF.

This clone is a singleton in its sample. The CDR3 is CASSKVGASKNLEAFF. DNA for the CDR3: TGTGCCAGCAGCAAAGTAGGGGCTAGTAAAAATCTGGAAGCTTTCTTT. The V and J genes are TRBV21-1 and TRBJ1-1; TRBD1, as called in the table, went unchecked against the DNA. TRBV21-1 has pseudogene status. This CDR3 region has 16 residues.

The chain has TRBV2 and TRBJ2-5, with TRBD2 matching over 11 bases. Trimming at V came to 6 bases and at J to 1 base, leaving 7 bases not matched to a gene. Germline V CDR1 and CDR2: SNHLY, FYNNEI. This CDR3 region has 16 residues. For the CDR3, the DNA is TGTGCCAGCAGGGGGAGACTAGCGGGGCGCCAAGAGACCCAGTACTTC. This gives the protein CASRGRLAGRQETQYF.

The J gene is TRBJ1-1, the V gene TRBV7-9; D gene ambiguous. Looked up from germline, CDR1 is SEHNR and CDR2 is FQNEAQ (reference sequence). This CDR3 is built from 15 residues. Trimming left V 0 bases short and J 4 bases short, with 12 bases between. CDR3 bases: TGTGCCAGCAGCTTAGCGGGAGGAAAAGCCACTGAAGCTTTCTTT. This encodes CASSLAGGKATEAFF.

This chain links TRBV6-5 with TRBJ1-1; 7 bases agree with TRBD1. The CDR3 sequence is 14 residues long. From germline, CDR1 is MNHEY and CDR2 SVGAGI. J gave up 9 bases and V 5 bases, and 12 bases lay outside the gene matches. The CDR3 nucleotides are TGTGCCAGCAGTAGAGAAGGGACAGCGGGCCAAGCTTTCTTT. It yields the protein CASSREGTAGQAFF.

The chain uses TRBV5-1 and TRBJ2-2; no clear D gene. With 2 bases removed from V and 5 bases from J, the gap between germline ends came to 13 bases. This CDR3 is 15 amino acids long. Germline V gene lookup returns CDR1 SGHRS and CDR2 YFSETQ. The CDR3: CASSFSGVGTGELFF. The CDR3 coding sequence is TGCGCCAGCAGCTTTTCTGGGGTTGGGACCGGGGAGCTGTTTTTT.

The CDR3 DNA reads as TGTGCCAGCAGCCTGGGACAGGGGTACGAGACCCAGTACTTC. It codes for CASSLGQGYETQYF. This chain links TRBV3-1 (or the pseudogene TRBV3-2) with TRBJ2-5; 10 bases align to TRBD1. The CDR3 runs to 14 residues. V trimming: 4 bases; J trimming: 5 bases; junction bases outside the gene matches: 4. The V gene's germline CDR1 is LGHDT and CDR2 YNNKEL (reference sequence).

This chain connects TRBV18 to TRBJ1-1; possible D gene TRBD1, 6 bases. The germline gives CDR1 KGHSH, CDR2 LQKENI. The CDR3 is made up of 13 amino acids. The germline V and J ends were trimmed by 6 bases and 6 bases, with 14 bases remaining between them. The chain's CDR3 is CASSPTGPSEAFF. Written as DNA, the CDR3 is TGTGCCAGCTCGCCGACAGGCCCTTCTGAAGCTTTCTTT. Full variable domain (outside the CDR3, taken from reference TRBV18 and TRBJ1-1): NAGVMQNPRHLVRRRGQEARLRCSPMKGHSHVYWYRQLPEEGLKFMVYLQKENIIDESGMPKERFSAEFPKEGPSILRIQQVVRGDSAAYFCASSPTGPSEAFFGQGTRLTVV.

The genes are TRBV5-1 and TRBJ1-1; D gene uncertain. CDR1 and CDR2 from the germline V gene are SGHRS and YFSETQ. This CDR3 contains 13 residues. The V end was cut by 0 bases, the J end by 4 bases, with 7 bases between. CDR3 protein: CASSLDRFTEAFF. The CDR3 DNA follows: TGCGCCAGCAGCTTGGATCGATTCACTGAAGCTTTCTTT.

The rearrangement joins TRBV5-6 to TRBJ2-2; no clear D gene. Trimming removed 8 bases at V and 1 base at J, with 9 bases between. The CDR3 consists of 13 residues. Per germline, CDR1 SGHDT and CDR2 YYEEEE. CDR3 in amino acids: CASAPGNTGELFF. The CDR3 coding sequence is TGTGCCAGTGCCCCAGGGAACACCGGGGAGCTGTTTTTT.

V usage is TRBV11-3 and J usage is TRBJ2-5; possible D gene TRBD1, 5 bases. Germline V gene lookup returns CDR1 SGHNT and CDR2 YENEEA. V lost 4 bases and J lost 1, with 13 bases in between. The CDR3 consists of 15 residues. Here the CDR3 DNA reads TGTGCCAGCAGCTCAGGCCAGGGCCTCCAAGAGACCCAGTACTTC. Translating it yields CASSSGQGLQETQYF.

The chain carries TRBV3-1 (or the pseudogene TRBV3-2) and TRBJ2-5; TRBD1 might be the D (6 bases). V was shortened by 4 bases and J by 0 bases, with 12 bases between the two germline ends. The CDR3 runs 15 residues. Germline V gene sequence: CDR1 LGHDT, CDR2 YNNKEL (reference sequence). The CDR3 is CASSRTAPYQETQYF. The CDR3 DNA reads TGTGCCAGCAGCCGGACAGCCCCGTACCAAGAGACCCAGTACTTC.

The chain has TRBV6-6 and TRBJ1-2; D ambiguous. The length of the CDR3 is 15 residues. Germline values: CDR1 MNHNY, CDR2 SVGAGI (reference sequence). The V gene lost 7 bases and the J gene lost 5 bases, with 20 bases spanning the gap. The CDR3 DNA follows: TGTGCCAGCACCCAAGACGGCAAGAGGATGTATGGCTACACCTTC. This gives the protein CASTQDGKRMYGYTF.

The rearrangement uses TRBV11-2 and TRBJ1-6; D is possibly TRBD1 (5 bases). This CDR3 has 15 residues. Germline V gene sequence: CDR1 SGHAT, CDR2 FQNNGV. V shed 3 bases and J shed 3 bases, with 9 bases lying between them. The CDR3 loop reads CASSLLQGYNSPLHF. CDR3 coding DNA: TGTGCCAGCAGCTTGCTCCAGGGCTATAATTCACCCCTCCACTTT. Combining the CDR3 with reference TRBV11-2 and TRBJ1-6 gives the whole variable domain EAGVAQSPRYKIIEKRQSVAFWCNPISGHATLYWYQQILGQGPKLLIQFQNNGVVDDSQLPKDRFSAERLKGVDSTLKIQPAKLEDSAVYLCASSLLQGYNSPLHFGNGTRLTVT.

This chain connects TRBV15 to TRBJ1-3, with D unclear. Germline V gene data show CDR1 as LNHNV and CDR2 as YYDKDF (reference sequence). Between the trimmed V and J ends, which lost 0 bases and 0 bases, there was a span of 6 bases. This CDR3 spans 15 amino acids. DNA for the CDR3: TGTGCCACCAGCAGAGACCACAACTCTGGAAACACCATATATTTT. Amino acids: CATSRDHNSGNTIYF.

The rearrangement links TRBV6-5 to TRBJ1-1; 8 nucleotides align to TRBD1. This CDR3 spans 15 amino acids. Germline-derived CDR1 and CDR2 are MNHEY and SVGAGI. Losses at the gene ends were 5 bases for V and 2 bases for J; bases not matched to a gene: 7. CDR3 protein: CASSLSPGGNTEAFF. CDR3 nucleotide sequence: TGTGCCAGCAGTCTATCCCCAGGGGGCAACACTGAAGCTTTCTTT.